The clone carrying this T cell receptor (beta chain) has more than one count but fewer than ten. Antigen unknown. This CDR3 region has 15 residues. The germline CDR1 and CDR2 sequences are SGHVS and FQNEAQ. V lost 1 base, J lost 4 bases, and 11 bases lay in between. The data derive from a study of lymphopenia after photon versus proton radiotherapy. Overall study results and limits: After lymphocyte nadir, photon-treated repertoires showed oligoclonal expansion, especially CD8+ Temra. Relative stability marked proton patients; photon patients lost diversity and naive cells. Survival link was tested only in deceased patients; proton benefit remains a possibility. A bigger post-nadir fall in TCR diversity correlated inversely with survival time in deceased patients.

Method: immunoSEQ multiplex PCR; TCRdb's copy keeps in-frame clones and lacks some. The data show approximately 62,000 clones, roughly 80% seen once. The rearrangement uses TRBV7-8 and TRBJ1-5; D possibly corresponds to TRBD1 (5 bases). This specimen was peripheral blood, taken from a patient treated with proton-based radiotherapy. This TCR was sampled from a man aged 55 to 70 with pancreatic cancer. CDR3 in amino acids: CASSLGRQGNQPQHF. The CDR3 region has the DNA TGTGCCAGCAGCTTAGGACGGCAGGGTAATCAGCCCCAGCATTTT.